The 21 T cell receptor beta chains reported below all come from one sample, sequenced in a study of STAT5B mutations in CD4+ large granular lymphocyte leukemia. Profiled with immunoSEQ multiplex PCR; TCRdb holds only in-frame clones, not every one. The sample yields roughly 35,000 clones, around 63% seen once. Sequencing was carried out using CD4+ T cells from blood buffy coats. The receptors come from a human donor in good health.

The sample holds a few counts of this clone. The CDR3 coding sequence is TGTGCCAGCAGCTCCAGGGAAGCCCAGCCCCAGCATTTT. As protein: CASSSREAQPQHF. The rearrangement links TRBV11-2 to TRBJ1-5; perhaps TRBD1 as D (5 bases). Germline-derived CDR1 and CDR2 are SGHAT and FQNNGV. V shed 4 bases and J shed 7 bases, with 11 bases lying between them. The CDR3 is 13 residues long.

This chain links TRBV5-6 with TRBJ2-1; D not resolved. Germline V CDR1 and CDR2: SGHDT, YYEEEE. With 0 bases removed from V and 12 bases from J, the gap between germline ends came to 10 bases. The length of the CDR3 is 12 residues. The CDR3 nucleotides are TGTGCCAGCAGCTTGGCCAGTCAGGTGCAGTTCTTC. The encoded protein is CASSLASQVQFF.

CDR3 DNA: TGTGCCAGCAGCCCCCGGGAAGGGGATGAGCAGTTCTTC. Translation: CASSPREGDEQFF. This chain joins TRBV7-2 and TRBJ2-1, with D perhaps being TRBD1 or TRBD2 (5 bases each). CDR3 length: 13 amino acids. Trimming took off 5 bases at V and 8 bases at J, with 13 bases between the two ends. Germline V gives CDR1 SGHTA, CDR2 FQGNSA.

This chain uses TRBV6-5 with TRBJ1-1; 7 nucleotides line up with TRBD1. Trimming took 6 bases from V and 1 from J; bases not matched to a gene: 5. There are 14 residues in the CDR3. The germline CDR1 and CDR2 sequences are MNHEY and SVGAGI. The CDR3 protein is CASRRRTGNTEAFF. CDR3 bases: TGTGCCAGCAGGAGAAGGACAGGGAACACTGAAGCTTTCTTT.

This clone was seen a few times. The chain employs TRBV4-1 and TRBJ1-5; possible D gene TRBD1, 6 bases. V lost 1 base, J lost 2 bases, and 15 bases lay in between. CDR1 MGHRA and CDR2 YSYEKL come from the germline V gene. The CDR3 has 17 amino acids. The CDR3 spells CASSQAAGQNGNQPQHF. CDR3 DNA sequence: TGCGCCAGCAGCCAAGCCGCAGGACAGAACGGCAATCAGCCCCAGCATTTT.

This sequence joins TRBV9 and TRBJ1-1; D is undetermined. Germline V lookup: CDR1 SGDLS, CDR2 YYNGEE. This CDR3 has 13 amino acids. Trimming took 4 bases from V and 1 from J, leaving 8 bases between them. As DNA, the CDR3 is TGTGCCAGCAGCTTCCAGGCGAACACTGAAGCTTTCTTT. Encoded protein: CASSFQANTEAFF.

The J gene is TRBJ1-1, the V gene TRBV5-4; D unclear. The CDR3 has 12 amino acids. Germline-derived CDR1 and CDR2 are SGHNT and YYREEE (reference sequence). The ends were cut back, 2 bases at V and 7 bases at J, with 9 bases in the middle. For the CDR3, the DNA is TGTGCCAGCAGCTTTGACTCGGGTGAAGCTTTCTTT. Translation: CASSFDSGEAFF.

The chain's CDR3 is CASSFRLPVRETQYF. The CDR3 coding sequence is TGTGCCAGCAGCTTCCGTCTGCCGGTGAGGGAGACCCAGTACTTC. This chain uses TRBV5-8 with TRBJ2-5; no reliable D call. Deletions cut 2 bases from V and 5 bases from J, with 16 bases between. CDR3 length: 15 residues. Germline loops: CDR1 SGHTS, CDR2 YDEGEE.

This sequence joins TRBV5-8 and TRBJ2-3; TRBD1 is a possible D gene (5 bases). V lost 1 base and J 2 bases, leaving 8 bases between the germline ends. This CDR3 contains 14 residues. In germline, CDR1 is SGHTS, CDR2 YDEGEE. CDR3 DNA sequence: TGTGCCAGCAGCTTGAGACAGTCCACAGATACGCAGTATTTT. As protein: CASSLRQSTDTQYF.

This chain connects TRBV2 to TRBJ1-1; D remains unclear. V lost 5 bases, J lost 0 bases, and 10 bases lay in between. The germline CDR1 and CDR2 sequences are SNHLY and FYNNEI. The length of the CDR3 is 14 residues. CDR3 residues: CASSLLGMNTEAFF. The CDR3 DNA reads as TGTGCCAGCAGTCTTCTCGGTATGAACACTGAAGCTTTCTTT.

This clone was seen a few times. The chain recombines TRBV10-3 with TRBJ2-7; 8 nucleotides agree with TRBD1. Trimming cost V 6 bases and J 4 bases; bases outside gene matches: 8. This CDR3 contains 14 residues. The V gene's germline CDR1 is ENHRY and CDR2 SYGVKD. The chain's CDR3 is CAIRSARDRYEQYF. For the CDR3, the DNA is TGTGCCATCAGATCCGCCCGGGACAGGTACGAGCAGTACTTC.

Only one count was recorded for this clone. V usage is TRBV6-6 and J usage is TRBJ1-3; D is ambiguous. The CDR3 spans 16 residues. The germline V gene encodes CDR1 MNHNY and CDR2 SVGAGI (reference sequence). Trimming stripped 7 bases from V and 0 bases from J, with 16 bases between. CDR3 in amino acids: CASNINHGYSGNTIYF. DNA of the CDR3: TGTGCCAGCAACATCAATCACGGTTACTCTGGAAACACCATATATTTT.

The chain couples TRBV10-3 to TRBJ1-1; D call uncertain. Per germline, CDR1 ENHRY and CDR2 SYGVKD. The CDR3 extends over 16 amino acids. V gave up 0 bases and J gave up 0 bases, with 11 bases separating them. DNA for the CDR3: TGTGCCATCAGTGAGTCCGGTGGCCTCCTGAACACTGAAGCTTTCTTT. Residues: CAISESGGLLNTEAFF.

There are a few counts of this clone. The chain links TRBV7-2 to TRBJ2-7; the D call may be TRBD1 or TRBD2 (5 bases each). Germline CDR1 and CDR2: SGHTA and FQGNSA. The CDR3 has 12 residues. V was cut by 5 bases and J by 5 bases, with 10 bases left in between. The CDR3 loop is CASSPRGHEQYF. Here the CDR3 DNA reads TGTGCCAGCAGCCCCCGGGGCCACGAGCAGTACTTC.

The chain carries TRBV27 and TRBJ2-1; the match to TRBD2 covers 14 bases. Germline V gives CDR1 MNHEY, CDR2 SMNVEV (reference sequence). With V trimmed by 2 bases and J by 0 bases, 0 bases remained unmatched. The CDR3 has 17 residues. This CDR3 is CASSLGLAGGSYNEQFF. CDR3 nucleotide sequence: TGTGCCAGCAGTTTAGGACTAGCGGGGGGCTCCTACAATGAGCAGTTCTTC.

This clone was detected a few times. This chain joins TRBV5-6 and TRBJ1-1; no definite D call. V was pared by 0 bases and J by 1 base, with 7 bases between. This CDR3 contains 14 residues. Germline V gene lookup returns CDR1 SGHDT and CDR2 YYEEEE. CDR3 region: CASSLGHWNTEAFF. CDR3 in DNA: TGTGCCAGCAGCTTGGGACACTGGAACACTGAAGCTTTCTTT.

The chain links TRBV27 to TRBJ2-2; the D is unclear. Germline lookup yields CDR1 MNHEY and CDR2 SMNVEV (reference sequence). The ends were cut back, 8 bases at V and 2 bases at J, with 15 bases in the middle. The CDR3 extends over 15 amino acids. CDR3 DNA: TGTGCCAGCGGCCCCCTCGGCAGAAACACCGGGGAGCTGTTTTTT. Protein sequence: CASGPLGRNTGELFF.

This clone was seen a handful of times. The chain carries TRBV19 and TRBJ2-5; possibly TRBD2 for D (6 bases). Trimming shortened V by 5 bases and J by 5 bases, and 15 bases separated the two germline ends. Germline CDR1 and CDR2: LNHDA and SQIVND (reference sequence). CDR3 size: 14 residues. The CDR3 loop reads CASSPIGGGETQYF. CDR3 nucleotides: TGTGCCAGTAGTCCCATCGGGGGTGGGGAGACCCAGTACTTC.

V and J are TRBV11-2 and TRBJ2-7, with D tentatively TRBD2 (5 bases). Germline loops: CDR1 SGHAT, CDR2 FQNNGV. Trimming took 4 bases from V and 9 from J, leaving 10 bases between them. CDR3 length: 11 residues. CDR3 region: CASSSAVGQYF. CDR3 in DNA: TGTGCCAGCAGCTCAGCGGTAGGGCAGTACTTC.

The V call is TRBV5-1, the J call TRBJ1-1; no reliable D call. Germline CDR1 SGHRS, CDR2 YFSETQ. CDR3 length: 13 amino acids. The V gene lost 1 base and the J gene lost 5 bases, with 9 bases spanning the gap. The DNA for the CDR3 is TGCGCCAGCAGCTTGCTGACCAGAACTGAAGCTTTCTTT. As protein: CASSLLTRTEAFF.

V and J are TRBV6-4 and TRBJ1-2; D is possibly TRBD1 (6 bases). The germline gives CDR1 MRHNA, CDR2 SNTAGT. CDR3 length: 13 residues. Trimming shortened V by 4 bases and J by 8 bases, and 14 bases separated the two germline ends. In nucleotides, the CDR3 is TGTGCCAGCAGTGCACAGGGTGTTGGCGGCTACACCTTC. Amino acid sequence: CASSAQGVGGYTF.